This T cell receptor beta chain comes out of a study of fetal regulatory T cell absence and autoimmunity. Germline trimming cut 7 bases from V and 1 base from J; bases unmatched to any gene: 6. The CDR3 covers 16 residues. Germline V CDR1 and CDR2: MGHDK, SYGVNS. As for this clone: Its specificity is not known.

Libraries were prepared by immunoSEQ multiplex PCR; TCRdb keeps only in-frame clonotypes and omits some of them. The data contain some 46,000 clones, roughly 80% of them singletons. Study-level results: The oligoclonal enrichment was interpreted as supporting antigen-driven pancreatic autoimmunity before birth in IPEX syndrome. Broadly similar TRB gene family usage was seen in pancreas and cord blood. Pancreas TCRs were oligoclonally enriched versus cord blood, some clones over 85-fold.

This sequence joins TRBV25-1 and TRBJ2-2; 10 positions agree with TRBD2. This TCR was sampled from a newborn boy with IPEX syndrome. The sequencing sample was made of cord blood. CDR3 DNA: TGTGCCAGCACCTTAGCGGGGGGAAGGAACACCGGGGAGCTGTTTTTT. It codes for CASTLAGGRNTGELFF. Full variable domain (remainder filled in from reference TRBV25-1 and TRBJ2-2): EADIYQTPRYLVIGTGKKITLECSQTMGHDKMYWYQQDPGMELHLIHYSYGVNSTEKGDLSSESTVSRIRTEHFPLTLESARPSHTSQYLCASTLAGGRNTGELFFGEGSRLTVL.